These 14 T cell receptor beta chains share one sample of origin, sequenced in a study of shared clonotypes between healthy human individuals. Sequencing used immunoSEQ multiplex PCR; TCRdb keeps in-frame clones, though not all of them. The sample yields approximately 590,000 clones, 95% to 96% seen once. In the naive CD8 group, cells lacked CD45RO and were positively selected for CCR7, so terminally differentiated effector memory CD45RA+ cells were left out. Specimen: naive CD8+ T cells sorted from blood. Receptors originate from a woman in her 30s in good health.

The chain recombines TRBV4-1 with TRBJ2-1; TRBD2 agrees at 9 bases. The V gene end was trimmed by 4 bases and the J gene end by 5 bases; junction bases not matched to a gene: 9. The CDR3 contains 16 residues. The germline CDR1 and CDR2 sequences are MGHRA and YSYEKL. CDR3 loop: CASSPRGLAGHNEQFF. The CDR3 nucleotides are TGCGCCAGCAGCCCACGAGGGCTAGCGGGACACAATGAGCAGTTCTTC.

This chain joins TRBV6-5 and TRBJ2-2; D possibly uses TRBD1 or TRBD2 (5 bases each). The CDR3 has 14 residues. Germline lookup yields CDR1 MNHEY and CDR2 SVGAGI. Trimming stripped 0 bases from V and 8 bases from J, with 10 bases between. The CDR3 region is CASSYSGETGELFF. The CDR3 DNA reads as TGTGCCAGCAGTTACTCGGGGGAGACTGGGGAGCTGTTTTTT.

This sequence joins TRBV4-1 and TRBJ2-7; 10 bases line up with TRBD2. This CDR3 has 17 amino acids. The V and J ends lost 3 bases and 0 bases, in that order; junction bases with no gene match: 8. Germline CDR1 MGHRA, CDR2 YSYEKL. CDR3 in amino acids: CASSHLTSGSSSYEQYF. The CDR3 bases are TGCGCCAGCAGCCATTTGACTAGCGGGTCGAGCTCCTACGAGCAGTACTTC.

The CDR3, as DNA: TGTGCCAGCAGTCCTGGGACTAGCGGGAGTGAGACCCAGTACTTC. Translating it yields CASSPGTSGSETQYF. The chain carries TRBV6-5 and TRBJ2-5; 14 positions match TRBD2. The germline CDR1 and CDR2 sequences are MNHEY and SVGAGI. CDR3 size: 15 residues. V was clipped by 5 bases and J by 5 bases; unmatched bases: 4.

The V and J genes are TRBV5-6 and TRBJ2-7, with 7 nucleotides matching TRBD2. This CDR3 is 15 amino acids long. The junction had 13 bases not matched to a gene; V was cut back by 3 bases and J by 7 bases. Germline-derived CDR1 and CDR2 are SGHDT and YYEEEE. Here the CDR3 DNA reads TGTGCCAGCAGCTGGGACTACCGTGAACCGGGGGAGCAGTACTTC. Protein sequence: CASSWDYREPGEQYF. Full variable domain (missing parts from reference TRBV5-6 and TRBJ2-7): DAGVTQSPTHLIKTRGQQVTLRCSPKSGHDTVSWYQQALGQGPQFIFQYYEEEERQRGNFPDRFSGHQFPNYSSELNVNALLLGDSALYLCASSWDYREPGEQYFGPGTRLTVT.

The V gene is TRBV4-1, the J gene TRBJ2-7; a possible D gene is TRBD2 (5 bases). The V gene's germline CDR1 is MGHRA and CDR2 YSYEKL. Trimming took 0 bases from V and 5 from J, leaving 8 bases between them. The CDR3 is 13 residues long. The CDR3 loop reads CASSQDPEDEQYF. The CDR3 nucleotides read TGCGCCAGCAGCCAAGACCCGGAGGACGAGCAGTACTTC.

The V and J genes are TRBV5-4 and TRBJ2-3, with 7 bases that match TRBD1. V lost 2 bases to trimming and J lost 0 bases; unmatched junction nucleotides: 9. CDR1 and CDR2 (germline): SGHNT, YYREEE (reference sequence). CDR3 size: 17 residues. CDR3 sequence reads: CASSLWPGQESTDTQYF. In nucleotides, the CDR3 is TGTGCCAGCAGCTTATGGCCAGGACAGGAGAGCACAGATACGCAGTATTTT.

The chain has TRBV5-4 and TRBJ1-1; possibly TRBD1 for D (5 bases). In germline, CDR1 is SGHNT, CDR2 YYREEE (reference sequence). The length of the CDR3 is 11 residues. V shed 5 bases and J shed 4 bases, with 6 bases lying between them. CDR3 sequence: CASRRGTEAFF. The DNA for the CDR3 is TGTGCCAGCAGGAGGGGCACTGAAGCTTTCTTT.

Concerning this clone itself: The sample contains more than one DNA sequence encoding this CDR3. The chain uses TRBV28 and TRBJ1-5; a weak D match, TRBD1 (5 bases). This CDR3 is built from 14 residues. Germline V lookup: CDR1 MDHEN, CDR2 SYDVKM. V was clipped by 3 bases and J by 6 bases, with 12 bases between them. The CDR3 loop is CASSLGGVGQPQHF. CDR3 DNA sequence: TGTGCCAGCAGTTTGGGGGGAGTAGGTCAGCCCCAGCATTTT.

V gene TRBV28 combines with J gene TRBJ1-2; D gene unclear. The CDR3 extends over 14 amino acids. Germline V gene data show CDR1 as MDHEN and CDR2 as SYDVKM. CDR3 region: CASGSIGIYYGYTF. The CDR3, as DNA: TGTGCAAGCGGGTCTATCGGGATCTACTATGGCTACACCTTC.

V and J are TRBV19 and TRBJ2-7, with 7 bases that match TRBD1. Per germline, CDR1 LNHDA and CDR2 SQIVND (reference sequence). The CDR3 has 14 residues. Trimming took 6 bases from V and 5 from J; bases not matched to a gene: 10. CDR3 DNA: TGTGCCAGTAGGCCCGACCCCGGGACAGACGAGCAGTACTTC. Amino acids: CASRPDPGTDEQYF.

The chain uses TRBV10-3 and TRBJ1-2; D unresolved. The CDR3 is 13 amino acids. The germline gives CDR1 ENHRY, CDR2 SYGVKD. Deletions cut 10 bases from V and 2 bases from J, with 14 bases between. CDR3 protein: CATREPENYGYTF. In DNA form, the CDR3 reads TGTGCCACTCGGGAGCCGGAAAACTATGGCTACACCTTC.

J is TRBJ2-1 and V is TRBV11-3; D perhaps matches TRBD2 (7 bases). Trimming shortened V by 4 bases and J by 1 base, and 14 bases separated the two germline ends. The CDR3 contains 16 residues. Looked up from germline, CDR1 is SGHNT and CDR2 is YENEEA. DNA for the CDR3: TGTGCCAGCAGCTGGGGGCGGGGGCAGTCCTACAATGAGCAGTTCTTC. Its protein is CASSWGRGQSYNEQFF.

As to this clone: The sample contains more than one DNA sequence encoding this CDR3. The chain joins TRBV4-1 to TRBJ1-1; the D gene is possibly TRBD1 (5 bases). V lost 4 bases, J lost 4 bases, and 10 bases lay in between. Per the germline V gene, CDR1 is MGHRA and CDR2 is YSYEKL. CDR3 length: 13 amino acids. The CDR3 nucleotides read TGCGCCAGCAGCCTCAGGGTGGGCACTGAAGCTTTCTTT. It encodes CASSLRVGTEAFF.